These T cell receptor beta chains were read from a single sample in a study of graft-versus-host responses after intestinal transplantation. Sequencing used immunoSEQ multiplex PCR; TCRdb keeps in-frame clones, though not all of them. The table includes 90,000 to 150,000 clones, approximately 92% detected once. The antigens these receptors bind are not known. The specimen was unstimulated CD4+ T cells sorted from spleen or lymph node cells, collected before intestinal transplant. These receptors were collected from a human donor who received an intestinal transplant. The CDR3 runs from the conserved cysteine through the conserved F or W.

TRBV6-1	TRBJ1-2	CASSDYGHLDYGYTF
TRBV11-3	TRBJ1-1	CASSGSPGNTEAFF
TRBV11-2	TRBJ2-5	CASSLWDRAETQYF
TRBV28	TRBJ2-7	CASSPGQGTYEQYF
TRBV7-7	TRBJ2-2	CAILKGLAGVWGELFF
TRBV12-5	TRBJ2-3	CASAKTGSTDTQYF
TRBV5-4	TRBJ2-1	CASSSSSQWVAANEQFF
TRBV28	TRBJ1-5	CASGSDQTLHSNQPQHF
TRBV6-5	TRBJ1-4	CASRTTQGHGAELFF
TRBV6-1	TRBJ2-7	CASSPRVVREQYF
TRBV5-1	TRBJ2-4	CASSLGLRGAGAKNIQYF